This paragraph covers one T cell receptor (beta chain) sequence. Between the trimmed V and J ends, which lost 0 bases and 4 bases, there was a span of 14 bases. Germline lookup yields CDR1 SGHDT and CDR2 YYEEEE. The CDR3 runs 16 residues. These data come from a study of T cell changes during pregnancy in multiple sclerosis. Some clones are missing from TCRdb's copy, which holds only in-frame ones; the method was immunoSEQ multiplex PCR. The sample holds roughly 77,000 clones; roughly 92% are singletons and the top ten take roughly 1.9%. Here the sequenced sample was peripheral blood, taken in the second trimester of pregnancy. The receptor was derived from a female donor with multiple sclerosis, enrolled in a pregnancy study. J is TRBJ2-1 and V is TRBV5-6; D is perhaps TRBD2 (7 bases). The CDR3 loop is CASSLGGLGGYNEQFF. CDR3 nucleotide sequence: TGTGCCAGCAGCTTGGGCGGACTAGGGGGGTACAATGAGCAGTTCTTC.